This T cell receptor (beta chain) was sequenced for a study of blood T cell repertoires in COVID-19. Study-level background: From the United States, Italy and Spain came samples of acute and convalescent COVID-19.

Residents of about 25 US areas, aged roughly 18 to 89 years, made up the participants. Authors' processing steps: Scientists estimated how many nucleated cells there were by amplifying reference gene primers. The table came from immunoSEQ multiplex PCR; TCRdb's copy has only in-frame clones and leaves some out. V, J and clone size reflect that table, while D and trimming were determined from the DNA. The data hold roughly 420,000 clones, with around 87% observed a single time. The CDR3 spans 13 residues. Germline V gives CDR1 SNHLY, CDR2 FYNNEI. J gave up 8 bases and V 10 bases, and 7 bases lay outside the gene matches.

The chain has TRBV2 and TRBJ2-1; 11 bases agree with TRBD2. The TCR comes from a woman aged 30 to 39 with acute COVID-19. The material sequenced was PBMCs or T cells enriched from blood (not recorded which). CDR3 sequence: CATRSGGADEQFF. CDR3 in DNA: TGTGCCACCCGTAGCGGGGGGGCGGATGAGCAGTTCTTC.